The 4 T cell receptor beta chains in this list originate from one sample, sequenced in a study of quantifying T cell responses using KT2 cells. About the research overall: RNA was reverse transcribed with TCR alpha and beta constant-region primers.

The cDNA 3' end received a ligated oligonucleotide with a UMI. An equimolar mix of RC1.1 and RC1.2 primed the beta chain across TRBC1 and TRBC2. TCRdb itself ran the UMI-ligation and nested PCR reads through MiXCR, one entry per CDR3 protein. The sample records 40,000 to 55,000 distinct CDR3 sequences, around a tenth being singletons. Source material: PBMCs spiked with cells of the T cell clone KT2. All receptors derive from a human donor.

This clonotype was recorded at least ten times. The chain is built from TRBV20-1 and TRBJ2-3; 12 bases are shared with TRBD2. This CDR3 is built from 16 residues. Looked up from germline, CDR1 is DFQATT and CDR2 is SNEGSKA (reference sequence). The V segment lost 3 bases and the J segment 8 bases; nucleotides outside the gene matches: 12. The CDR3 protein is CSARPRTSGVLFTQYF. Here the CDR3 DNA reads TGCAGTGCTAGGCCGAGGACTAGCGGGGTCCTTTTTACGCAGTATTTT.

This clonotype showed up just a few times. The CDR3 is CASSHGGRVYEQYF. The CDR3 DNA sequence: TGTGCCAGCAGCCATGGCGGCAGGGTCTACGAGCAGTACTTC. The chain recombines TRBV3-1 with TRBJ2-7; weak D call: TRBD1 (5 bases). This CDR3 has 14 amino acids. The ends were cut back, 3 bases at V and 3 bases at J, with 12 bases in the middle. Germline-derived CDR1 and CDR2 are LGHDT and YNNKEL (reference sequence).

The chain links TRBV20-1 to TRBJ2-5; the match to TRBD2 covers 8 bases. The CDR3 is made up of 14 amino acids. V shed 3 bases, J shed 2 bases, and the junction held 5 bases outside the gene matches. Germline V gene sequence: CDR1 DFQATT, CDR2 SNEGSKA (reference sequence). The CDR3 is CSARPGGRQETQYF. The DNA for the CDR3 is TGCAGTGCTAGGCCGGGAGGGCGTCAAGAGACCCAGTACTTC.

The sample holds many counts of this clonotype. The chain couples TRBV29-1 to TRBJ1-1, with D perhaps matching TRBD1 (6 bases). Deletions cut 4 bases from V and 4 bases from J, with 13 bases between. Germline assignment: CDR1 SQVTM and CDR2 ANQGSEA. The CDR3 spans 13 residues. Here the CDR3 reads CSVVQGFRTEAFF. The DNA for the CDR3 is TGCAGCGTTGTACAGGGTTTTCGCACTGAAGCTTTCTTT. Variable domain in full (rest from reference TRBV29-1 and TRBJ1-1): SAVISQKPSRDICQRGTSLTIQCQVDSQVTMMFWYRQQPGQSLTLIATANQGSEATYESGFVIDKFPISRPNLTFSTLTVSNMSPEDSSIYLCSVVQGFRTEAFFGQGTRLTVV.